A single TCR beta chain is shown here with its context. Its antigen is not known. Trimming stripped 0 bases from V and 6 bases from J, with 4 bases between. Germline V gene lookup returns CDR1 SGHDT and CDR2 YYEEEE. The CDR3 sequence is 12 residues long. In the original processing: Quality scores were absent from the junction-only immunoSEQ sequences, so filtering differed. The method was immunoSEQ multiplex PCR; TCRdb's version includes in-frame clones alone and lacks a portion of them. The D gene and trimming were derived from the DNA, and the V and J assignments and clone size from that table. The sample gives about 1 million clones, around four fifths of which show up once; roughly 1.4% is in the top ten. The data were taken from a study of shared clonotypes between healthy human individuals. Regarding the study as a whole: Some naive CD4 clonotypes, 4.5% to 5.5%, turned up in common across several donors.

Sequencing was done on a sample of memory CD4+ T cells sorted from blood. The subset here: CD45RA-negative fraction. The V and J genes are TRBV5-6 and TRBJ1-5; D not certain. This clonotype originated in a man younger than 35 in good health. The CDR3 DNA follows: TGTGCCAGCAGCTTGGCGGGTCAGCCCCAGCATTTT. It is translated as CASSLAGQPQHF.